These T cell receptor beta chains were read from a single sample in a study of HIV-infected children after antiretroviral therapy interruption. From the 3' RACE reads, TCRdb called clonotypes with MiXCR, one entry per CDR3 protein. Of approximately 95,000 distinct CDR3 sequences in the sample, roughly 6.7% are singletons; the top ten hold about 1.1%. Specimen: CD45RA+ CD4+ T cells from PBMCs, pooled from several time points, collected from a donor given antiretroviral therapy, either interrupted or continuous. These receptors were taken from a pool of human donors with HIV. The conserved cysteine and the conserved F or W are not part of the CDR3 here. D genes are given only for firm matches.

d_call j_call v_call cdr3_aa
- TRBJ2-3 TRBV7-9 ASSFSTRYTDTQY
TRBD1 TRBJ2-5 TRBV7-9 ASIGDRGRGETQY
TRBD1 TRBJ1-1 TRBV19 ASSRYRGRTEAF
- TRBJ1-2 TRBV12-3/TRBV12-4 ASSLLGARYGYT
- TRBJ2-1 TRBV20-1 SARVATPSSYNEQF
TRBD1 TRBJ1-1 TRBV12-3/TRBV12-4 ASSLTGMNTEAF
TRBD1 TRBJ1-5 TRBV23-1 ASTPRTGGQPQH
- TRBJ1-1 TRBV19 ASIGGMVNTEAF
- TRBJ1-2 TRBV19 ASSVIQEYGYT
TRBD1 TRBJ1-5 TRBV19 ASSISRQGGDQPQH
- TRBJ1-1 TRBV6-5 ASSYTATLTDQAF
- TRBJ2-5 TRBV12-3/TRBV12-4 ASSLAGGTETQY
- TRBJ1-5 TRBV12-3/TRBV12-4 ASSLENSQPQH
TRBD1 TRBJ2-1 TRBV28 ASSTLNRDRVNNEQF
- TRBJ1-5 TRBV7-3 ASSLDGGEPQH
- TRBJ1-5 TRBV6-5 ASSYRGNQPQH
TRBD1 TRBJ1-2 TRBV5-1 ASSFGGGAYGYT
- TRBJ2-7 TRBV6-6 ASSVQGNEQY
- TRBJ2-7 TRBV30 AWSVPPDRHEQY
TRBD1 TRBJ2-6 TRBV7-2 ASSTKGQTFSGANVLT
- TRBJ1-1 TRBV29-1 SVSLTENTEAF
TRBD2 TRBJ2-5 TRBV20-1 SAWTSAIQETQY
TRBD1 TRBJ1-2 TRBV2 ASSHPGQANSDYT
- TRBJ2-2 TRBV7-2 ASSFRQANTGELF
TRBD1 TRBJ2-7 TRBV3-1 ASSPRDRGGGEQY
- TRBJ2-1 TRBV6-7 ASRPTDSRNEQF
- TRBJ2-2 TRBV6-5 ASSQQTGRGELF
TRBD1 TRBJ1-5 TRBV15 ATSRGSDRARPQH
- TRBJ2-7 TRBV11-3 ASSLYAGREQY
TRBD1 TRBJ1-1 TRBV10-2 ASRDRGGTEAF
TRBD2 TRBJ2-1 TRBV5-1 ASSSPSGGSSSYNEQF
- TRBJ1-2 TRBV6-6 ASTGARGYT
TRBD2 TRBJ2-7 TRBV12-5 ASGLVVQGTSGIEQY
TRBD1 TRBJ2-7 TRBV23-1 SSSHPGQTYEQY
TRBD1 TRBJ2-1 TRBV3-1 ASSQGGGQGYTWEQF
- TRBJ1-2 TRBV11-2 ASSLDRAVANYGYT
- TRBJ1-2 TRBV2 ASSESDPGYGYT
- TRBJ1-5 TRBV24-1 ATSGSGPFSNQPQH
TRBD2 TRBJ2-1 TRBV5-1 ASSLELAGYNEQF
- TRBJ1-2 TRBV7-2 ASSPIYYGYT
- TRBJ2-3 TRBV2 ASTDTDTQY